The rows below give T cell receptor beta chains drawn from one sample of a study of T cell responses to AZD1222 COVID-19 vaccine. Clones were read by immunoSEQ multiplex PCR, and TCRdb kept only the in-frame ones, dropping some. The sample has roughly 160,000 clones; roughly nine tenths are singletons. The material sequenced was peripheral blood, taken on day 0 of AZD1222 vaccination. Receptors were obtained from an adult in good health. The CDR3 runs from the conserved cysteine through the conserved F or W. The D gene is left open where the match is weak. Expanded clones are given a class, and other clones once, few, many or no size at all.

V gene: TRBV9; J gene: TRBJ1-5; D gene: -; clone size: once; CDR3 DNA: TGTGCCAGCAGCGTGGGGCAGGGAAATCAGCCCCAGCATTTT; CDR3 protein: CASSVGQGNQPQHF
V gene: TRBV3-1/TRBV3-2; J gene: TRBJ2-1; D gene: TRBD2; clone size: -; CDR3 DNA: TGTGCCAGCAGGCCTACGGGGGGGCTAATAAATGAGCAGTTCTTC; CDR3 protein: CASRPTGGLINEQFF
V gene: TRBV9; J gene: TRBJ2-7; D gene: -; clone size: -; CDR3 DNA: TGTGCCAGCAGCGTAGAGGGGGAATACTACGAGCAGTACTTC; CDR3 protein: CASSVEGEYYEQYF
V gene: TRBV11-2; J gene: TRBJ2-5; D gene: TRBD2; clone size: -; CDR3 DNA: TGTGCCAGCAGCTTAGGGCTAGCGGGAGGGCCGGAGGAGACCCAGTACTTC; CDR3 protein: CASSLGLAGGPEETQYF
V gene: TRBV5-8; J gene: TRBJ1-6; D gene: -; clone size: -; CDR3 DNA: TGTGCCAGCAGCGGGGGGCTTAGGGCCCTCCACTTT; CDR3 protein: CASSGGLRALHF
V gene: TRBV25-1; J gene: TRBJ1-4; D gene: TRBD1; clone size: -; CDR3 DNA: TGTGCCAGCAGTGAAGCATACAGGGGGCATCGTGAAAAACTGTTTTTT; CDR3 protein: CASSEAYRGHREKLFF
V gene: TRBV21-1; J gene: TRBJ1-2; D gene: -; clone size: -; CDR3 DNA: TGTGCCAGCAACCAAAGGTTGGGGGCGCGGCGCGGCTACACCTTC; CDR3 protein: CASNQRLGARRGYTF
V gene: TRBV19; J gene: TRBJ1-5; D gene: TRBD1; clone size: -; CDR3 DNA: TGTGCCAGTAGTATTTGGAGACAGGGACTCAATCAGCCCCAGCATTTT; CDR3 protein: CASSIWRQGLNQPQHF
V gene: TRBV11-2; J gene: TRBJ2-1; D gene: -; clone size: -; CDR3 DNA: TGTGCCAGCAGCTTAGATCTTACCGGTGAGCAGTTCTTC; CDR3 protein: CASSLDLTGEQFF
V gene: TRBV5-1; J gene: TRBJ1-1; D gene: -; clone size: -; CDR3 DNA: TGCGCCAGCAGCTTGGGCCCGGGCCTCTGGGGCTACACTGAAGCTTTCTTT; CDR3 protein: CASSLGPGLWGYTEAFF